In its sample, the clone carrying this T cell receptor (beta chain) was seen a few times. Its target is not known. The data belong to a study of beta chain features in type 1 diabetes. The study's findings and limits: People with Type 1 diabetes carried modestly yet significantly shorter TCRB CDR3s in all four CD4+ subsets. PCR, the amplification step, might favor shorter templates, equally in patients and controls.

Sort purity for all populations was recorded as exceeding 98%. Germline values: CDR1 SGHTA, CDR2 FQGNSA. CDR3 length: 15 amino acids. Trimming shortened V by 4 bases and J by 0 bases, and 13 bases separated the two germline ends. Of the isolated RNA, all was reverse transcribed, and so the sequenced material was expressed TCRB transcripts. The average output of naive, central memory and regulatory T cell samples was several million reads. Profiling relied on immunoSEQ multiplex PCR, and the TCRdb table lists in-frame clones only, not all of them. The top ten hold about 0.06% of the sample, which has around 430,000 clones, about 29% seen once.

The sequenced sample was naive CD4+ T cells from blood. The receptor was derived from a man younger than 35 in good health. The chain uses TRBV7-2 and TRBJ2-7, with D perhaps assigned TRBD1 or TRBD2 (6 bases each). As DNA, the CDR3 is TGTGCCAGCAGCTCGAACCGGGGGCACTCCTACGAGCAGTACTTC. This encodes CASSSNRGHSYEQYF.